Presented here are 21 T cell receptor beta chains from one specimen sequenced in a study of cytomegalovirus exposure and HLA in healthy donors. Researchers ran the PCR with 60 Vbeta and 13 Jbeta primers. Repertoires were generated with immunoSEQ multiplex PCR, while TCRdb's copy carries only in-frame clones and drops some. Of approximately 200,000 clones in the sample, 65% to 90% were seen once. Material: PBMCs. These receptors all come from a girl aged 5-17 years in good health and CMV-seronegative.

This chain links TRBV5-1 with TRBJ1-1; possibly TRBD1 for D (5 bases). CDR3 size: 14 residues. Germline CDR1 SGHRS, CDR2 YFSETQ. V gave up 5 bases and J gave up 3 bases, with 14 bases separating them. CDR3 in DNA: TGCGCCAGCAGTGGGGGGGTGCAGTACACTGAAGCTTTCTTT. Protein: CASSGGVQYTEAFF.

V gene TRBV2 combines with J gene TRBJ1-3; possible D gene TRBD1, 6 bases. CDR1 and CDR2 from the germline V gene are SNHLY and FYNNEI. The CDR3 spans 15 residues. V dropped 7 bases and J dropped 2 bases, with 15 bases sitting between them. The CDR3 sequence is CASKMGGATGNTIYF. The CDR3 nucleotides read TGTGCCAGCAAGATGGGGGGGGCAACTGGAAACACCATATATTTT.

The chain recombines TRBV2 with TRBJ1-4, with TRBD1 identical over 7 bases. With V trimmed by 7 bases and J by 10 bases, 15 bases remained unmatched. CDR3 length equals 15 residues. Looked up from germline, CDR1 is SNHLY and CDR2 is FYNNEI. CDR3 in DNA: TGTGCCAGCACCATCCGAGGGGGCTTTGGCGGAAAACTGTTTTTT. Its protein is CASTIRGGFGGKLFF.

This chain uses TRBV25-1 with TRBJ2-7; possibly TRBD1 for D (6 bases). Trimming took off 2 bases at V and 3 bases at J, with 14 bases between the two ends. Per germline, CDR1 MGHDK and CDR2 SYGVNS. The CDR3 sequence is 15 residues long. CDR3 DNA: TGTGCCAGCAGTGAAGAAGAGACAGGTTTCTACGAGCAGTACTTC. Its translation: CASSEEETGFYEQYF.

This chain uses TRBV5-4 with TRBJ1-1; 7 bases map to TRBD1. CDR3 length: 16 amino acids. Germline CDR1 reads SGHNT; CDR2 reads YYREEE (reference sequence). V lost 4 bases, J lost 2 bases, and 11 bases stayed unmatched. CDR3 sequence reads: CASSTQTGFSNTEAFF. As DNA, the CDR3 is TGTGCCAGCAGCACTCAGACAGGGTTCAGCAACACTGAAGCTTTCTTT.

J is TRBJ2-2 and V is TRBV30; D is ambiguous. Trimming took 7 bases from V and 7 from J, leaving 7 bases between them. This CDR3 has 10 amino acids. The germline gives CDR1 GTSNPN, CDR2 SVGIG (reference sequence). The CDR3: CASRSGELFF. The CDR3 DNA sequence: TGTGCCTCCCGGAGCGGGGAGCTGTTTTTT.

The gene calls are TRBV7-9 and TRBJ2-5; 9 nucleotides line up with TRBD1. The CDR3 consists of 16 residues. With V trimmed by 4 bases and J by 4 bases, 10 bases remained unmatched. Germline-derived CDR1 and CDR2 are SEHNR and FQNEAQ (reference sequence). The CDR3 sequence is CASSSTGTGSRETQYF. For the CDR3, the DNA is TGTGCCAGCAGCTCCACCGGGACAGGGAGTAGAGAGACCCAGTACTTC.

This chain uses TRBV19 with TRBJ1-1, with 10 bases that match TRBD1. V trimming: 5 bases; J trimming: 1 base; junction bases outside the gene matches: 4. CDR1 is LNHDA and CDR2 is SQIVND in the germline V gene (reference sequence). There are 15 residues in the CDR3. The CDR3 DNA reads TGTGCCAGTAGTTCACGGGACAGGGGGAACACTGAAGCTTTCTTT. It codes for CASSSRDRGNTEAFF.

The DNA of the CDR3 is TGTGCCAGCAGCTTGGACAGGATCACCGGGGAGCTGTTTTTT. Protein product: CASSLDRITGELFF. This chain links TRBV5-6 with TRBJ2-2; possible D gene TRBD1, 5 bases. Germline CDR1 is SGHDT and CDR2 is YYEEEE. Trimming removed 0 bases from V and 4 bases from J, with 7 bases in between. The CDR3 sequence is 14 residues long. Based on the CDR3 plus reference TRBV5-6 and TRBJ2-2, the full variable domain is DAGVTQSPTHLIKTRGQQVTLRCSPKSGHDTVSWYQQALGQGPQFIFQYYEEEERQRGNFPDRFSGHQFPNYSSELNVNALLLGDSALYLCASSLDRITGELFFGEGSRLTVL.

In this sample, this clone turned up once. The gene calls are TRBV5-1 and TRBJ2-6; D might be TRBD1 (5 bases). The germline CDR1 and CDR2 sequences are SGHRS and YFSETQ. CDR3 length: 18 residues. Trimming took 0 bases from V and 0 from J, leaving 13 bases between them. The DNA for the CDR3 is TGCGCCAGCAGCTTGGGTGGGGCCTTCAGCTCTGGGGCCAACGTCCTGACTTTC. It specifies CASSLGGAFSSGANVLTF.

The count of this clone is one. V and J are TRBV29-1 and TRBJ2-1, with 7 bases matching TRBD2. The CDR3 loop spans 14 amino acids. CDR1 and CDR2 (germline): SQVTM, ANQGSEA. With 6 bases clipped from V and 6 bases from J, the junction kept 11 bases outside the gene matches. The CDR3 DNA sequence: TGCAGCGTCCAAGGGCCTAGCGGACTCAATGAGCAGTTCTTC. Residues: CSVQGPSGLNEQFF.

The chain links TRBV21-1 to TRBJ1-5; the D call in the table, TRBD1, was not verified against the DNA. TRBV21-1 is flagged as a pseudogene. This CDR3 has 16 residues. The CDR3 spells CASSKGIGEGDQPQHF. The DNA for the CDR3 is TGTGCCAGCAGCAAAGGTATAGGGGAAGGTGATCAGCCCCAGCATTTT.

The rearrangement links TRBV7-2 to TRBJ1-5; D may be TRBD1 (6 bases). V was trimmed by 3 bases and J by 4 bases, leaving 16 bases between them. The CDR3 is 16 amino acids. CDR1 and CDR2 (germline): SGHTA, FQGNSA. The CDR3 DNA sequence: TGTGCCAGCAGCTTTAGGGCATACACAGGGAATCAGCCCCAGCATTTT. Its translation is CASSFRAYTGNQPQHF.

V gene TRBV4-3 combines with J gene TRBJ1-4, with 7 bases that match TRBD1. Germline V gene data show CDR1 as LGHNA and CDR2 as YSLEER. This CDR3 has 16 residues. The V and J ends lost 4 bases and 0 bases, in that order; junction bases with no gene match: 5. This CDR3 reads CASSPDRFSTNEKLFF. As DNA, the CDR3 is TGCGCCAGCAGCCCGGACAGGTTTTCAACTAATGAAAAACTGTTTTTT.

The chain recombines TRBV11-1 with TRBJ2-7; 7 bases match TRBD1. The V gene end was trimmed by 5 bases and the J gene end by 2 bases; junction bases not matched to a gene: 6. The CDR3 runs 14 residues. Germline V gene lookup returns CDR1 SGHAT and CDR2 FQDESV (reference sequence). CDR3: CASSQPGQTYEQYF. For the CDR3, the DNA is TGTGCCAGCAGCCAGCCGGGACAGACCTACGAGCAGTACTTC.

This chain joins TRBV28 and TRBJ1-5; possible D gene TRBD1, 6 bases. Germline V CDR1 and CDR2: MDHEN, SYDVKM. V was cut by 5 bases and J by 3 bases, with 17 bases left in between. The CDR3 runs to 16 residues. As DNA, the CDR3 is TGTGCCAGCAGTCTACAGGGTAAGGGGGTCAATCAGCCCCAGCATTTT. Its translation is CASSLQGKGVNQPQHF. Full variable domain (missing parts from reference TRBV28 and TRBJ1-5): DVKVTQSSRYLVKRTGEKVFLECVQDMDHENMFWYRQDPGLGLRLIYFSYDVKMKEKGDIPEGYSVSREKKERFSLILESASTNQTSMYLCASSLQGKGVNQPQHFGDGTRLSIL.

This clone was recorded only once. The chain joins TRBV2 to TRBJ1-2; TRBD1 agrees at 7 bases. Germline CDR1 SNHLY, CDR2 FYNNEI. The trim removed 3 bases at V and 5 bases at J, leaving 6 bases unmatched. The CDR3 runs 14 residues. CDR3 loop: CASSDWEQGYGYTF. DNA for the CDR3: TGTGCCAGCAGTGATTGGGAACAGGGGTATGGCTACACCTTC.

This chain uses TRBV28 with TRBJ1-2; 7 bases are a match to TRBD1. The V and J ends lost 3 bases and 2 bases, in that order; junction bases with no gene match: 3. Germline V gene data show CDR1 as MDHEN and CDR2 as SYDVKM. The CDR3 length is 14 residues. Here the CDR3 DNA reads TGTGCCAGCAGTTTCCAGGGGGGAAACTATGGCTACACCTTC. Translated: CASSFQGGNYGYTF.

This clone was observed a handful of times. The junction shows a germline mismatch at one end, possibly a read error. This chain joins TRBV9 and TRBJ1-1; D possibly corresponds to TRBD1 (5 bases). Germline CDR1 reads SGDLS; CDR2 reads YYNGEE. This CDR3 comprises 14 residues. The CDR3: CASSDQGAAVGMIF. CDR3 nucleotide sequence: TGTGCCAGCAGCGATCAGGGCGCCGCGGTGGGCATGATCTTT.

The chain is built from TRBV6-5 and TRBJ1-5, with TRBD1 as a possible D gene (5 bases). This CDR3 comprises 16 residues. Trimming stripped 2 bases from V and 4 bases from J, with 15 bases between. The V gene's germline CDR1 is MNHEY and CDR2 SVGAGI. CDR3 nucleotide sequence: TGTGCCAGCAGTTACCCAGAAAGGGCAGGGAATCAGCCCCAGCATTTT. It encodes CASSYPERAGNQPQHF.

The rearrangement uses TRBV4-2 and TRBJ1-3; D unresolved. Trimming left V 3 bases short and J 2 bases short, with 20 bases between. The CDR3 sequence is 18 residues long. Germline CDR1 reads LGHNA; CDR2 reads YNFKEQ. The CDR3: CASSQIPRITNTGNTIYF. The CDR3 DNA is TGTGCCAGCAGCCAGATCCCCAGAATAACAAATACTGGAAACACCATATATTTT.